This entry is about one TCR beta chain. In the source study's methods: Researchers report that nucleated cell counts were estimated from reference gene primer amplification. The assay was immunoSEQ multiplex PCR, and TCRdb's table has in-frame clones only and misses some. Clonal size and the V and J genes are those of that table, whereas D and trimming came from the DNA. The table shows almost 300,000 clones, with nearly 90% occurring only once. The CDR3 runs 13 residues. CDR1 is LNHDA, CDR2 SQIVND, per germline (reference sequence). The trim removed 1 base at V and 5 bases at J, leaving 2 bases unmatched. This entry is derived from a study of blood T cell repertoires in COVID-19. Study summary: From T cells, B-cell-depleted T cells, or PBMCs came the material, which was cDNA or gDNA.

During active infection, Seattle patients enrolled and were then monitored through disease. The clonotype comes from a woman aged 25 to 45 with COVID-19, enrolled during active disease. Sequencing was done on a sample of peripheral blood. The genes are TRBV19 and TRBJ2-7; 7 bases map to TRBD2. CDR3 region: CASSIGEGNEQYF. Written as DNA, the CDR3 is TGTGCCAGTAGTATAGGGGAGGGGAACGAGCAGTACTTC. The full variable domain, rest sourced from reference TRBV19 and TRBJ2-7, is DGGITQSPKYLFRKEGQNVTLSCEQNLNHDAMYWYRQDPGQGLRLIYYSQIVNDFQKGDIAEGYSVSREKKESFPLTVTSAQKNPTAFYLCASSIGEGNEQYFGPGTRLTVT.